This T cell receptor (beta chain) was identified in a study of cytomegalovirus exposure and HLA in healthy donors. Data came from immunoSEQ multiplex PCR; TCRdb stores just in-frame clones and leaves some out. The repertoire consists of about 160,000 clones, with roughly 90% occurring once and the leading ten covering around 4.4%. V trimming: 5 bases; J trimming: 3 bases; junction bases outside the gene matches: 7. Germline assignment: CDR1 LNHDA and CDR2 SQIVND (reference sequence). The CDR3 is 15 amino acids. The receptor was derived from a man aged 18-30 years in good health and CMV-seropositive. V is TRBV19 and J is TRBJ2-5; 9 bases line up with TRBD2. Input material: PBMCs. DNA for the CDR3: TGTGCCAGTAGTCCCCTTTCTAGCGGGAAAGAGACCCAGTACTTC. This translates into CASSPLSSGKETQYF.